Each of the 26 T cell receptor beta chains below was sequenced from the same sample in a study of cytomegalovirus exposure and HLA in healthy donors. Amplification used 60 Vbeta primers and 13 Jbeta primers. Here immunoSEQ multiplex PCR was the method, and the copy in TCRdb shows in-frame clones only, minus some. The table includes about 120,000 clones, 74% detected once. Sample: PBMCs. The receptor set was obtained from a human donor in good health.

This chain uses TRBV6-5 with TRBJ1-3; no clear D. Germline CDR1 and CDR2: MNHEY and SVGAGI. CDR3 length: 15 residues. V gave up 6 bases and J gave up 2 bases, with 14 bases separating them. The CDR3 coding sequence is TGTGCCAGCAGGTTGGGGAGCCCGCCTGGAAACACCATATATTTT. Its translation is CASRLGSPPGNTIYF.

The CDR3 bases are TGTGCCAGCAGCCTGCCCGGACGGGAAGGTTATGGCTACACCTTC. This gives the protein CASSLPGREGYGYTF. This sequence joins TRBV5-4 and TRBJ1-2; the D is unclear. In germline, CDR1 is SGHNT, CDR2 YYREEE (reference sequence). The V end was cut by 4 bases, the J end by 5 bases, with 18 bases between. This CDR3 contains 15 residues.

CDR3 residues: CASSHEQGLGGYTF. DNA for the CDR3: TGCGCCAGCAGCCATGAACAGGGACTAGGTGGCTACACCTTC. J is TRBJ1-2 and V is TRBV5-1; D perhaps matches TRBD1 (6 bases). V lost 4 bases and J lost 7, with 17 bases in between. The CDR3 contains 14 residues. Per germline, CDR1 SGHRS and CDR2 YFSETQ.

The chain links TRBV28 to TRBJ2-7, with a possible D match to TRBD1 (5 bases). The CDR3 has 17 residues. CDR1 is MDHEN, CDR2 SYDVKM, per germline. Between the trimmed V and J ends, which lost 3 bases and 0 bases, there was a span of 18 bases. CDR3: CASSFILGRADSYEQYF. The CDR3 DNA is TGTGCCAGCAGTTTTATCCTAGGCAGGGCCGACTCCTACGAGCAGTACTTC.

The rearrangement joins TRBV30 to TRBJ1-6; the match to TRBD1 covers 7 bases. From germline, CDR1 is GTSNPN and CDR2 SVGIG (reference sequence). With 2 bases clipped from V and 7 bases from J, the junction kept 8 bases outside the gene matches. The CDR3 runs 15 residues. The CDR3 region is CAWSLKGAGNSPLHF. The CDR3 DNA reads as TGTGCCTGGAGTCTGAAGGGGGCAGGGAATTCACCCCTCCACTTT.

V gene TRBV6-1 combines with J gene TRBJ2-5; D perhaps matches TRBD2 (5 bases). Germline V gene lookup returns CDR1 MNHNS and CDR2 SASEGT. Trimming took off 7 bases at V and 4 bases at J, with 13 bases between the two ends. The CDR3 spans 13 residues. The CDR3 DNA reads as TGTGCCAGCACCCGCGGACGGGGAGAGACCCAGTACTTC. Its translation: CASTRGRGETQYF.

The V call is TRBV2, the J call TRBJ1-5; D unresolved. Germline CDR1 reads SNHLY; CDR2 reads FYNNEI. CDR3 size: 15 residues. Trimming removed 8 bases at V and 2 bases at J, with 16 bases between. CDR3 region: CASQAVGIGNQPQHF. The CDR3 DNA reads TGTGCCAGCCAAGCGGTGGGTATTGGCAATCAGCCCCAGCATTTT.

The V call is TRBV6-6, the J call TRBJ1-3; D unresolved. V dropped 8 bases and J dropped 0 bases, with 5 bases sitting between them. Germline V CDR1 and CDR2: MNHNY, SVGAGI (reference sequence). The CDR3 spans 12 residues. CDR3 DNA sequence: TGTGCCAGCGACAACTCTGGAAACACCATATATTTT. It codes for CASDNSGNTIYF.

The V and J genes are TRBV18 and TRBJ2-5; the match to TRBD1 covers 8 bases. The junction had 7 bases not matched to a gene; V was cut back by 3 bases and J by 1 base. Germline V gene data show CDR1 as KGHSH and CDR2 as LQKENI. The CDR3 has 16 amino acids. The CDR3 nucleotides read TGTGCCAGCTCACCTCTTGTCGGACAGGGCCAAGAGACCCAGTACTTC. Protein: CASSPLVGQGQETQYF.

The chain has TRBV7-9 and TRBJ2-1, with D perhaps matching TRBD1 (5 bases). Germline lookup yields CDR1 SEHNR and CDR2 FQNEAQ (reference sequence). This CDR3 is 16 amino acids long. V lost 6 bases, J lost 7 bases, and 22 bases lay in between. As DNA, the CDR3 is TGTGCCAGCAGTCCTGGCCCCAGGGTAGGTGTAAATGAGCAGTTCTTC. It specifies CASSPGPRVGVNEQFF.

The chain recombines TRBV4-3 with TRBJ2-5, with TRBD2 as a possible D gene (5 bases). The ends were cut back, 0 bases at V and 7 bases at J, with 12 bases in the middle. Looked up from germline, CDR1 is LGHNA and CDR2 is YSLEER. The CDR3 runs 14 residues. The CDR3 DNA is TGCGCCAGCAGCCAAGATCTGCGTGGAGGGACCCAGTACTTC. Translating gives CASSQDLRGGTQYF.

The rearrangement joins TRBV11-2 to TRBJ2-7, with TRBD2 identical over 12 bases. Germline values: CDR1 SGHAT, CDR2 FQNNGV. Losses at the gene ends were 7 bases for V and 2 bases for J; bases not matched to a gene: 3. This CDR3 has 14 residues. This chain's CDR3 is CASTGLAGTYEQYF. DNA of the CDR3: TGTGCCAGCACTGGACTAGCGGGAACCTACGAGCAGTACTTC.

This rearrangement joins TRBV2 to TRBJ1-2; TRBD1 might be the D (5 bases). This CDR3 is built from 13 residues. With 4 bases removed from V and 8 bases from J, the gap between germline ends came to 14 bases. Per the germline V gene, CDR1 is SNHLY and CDR2 is FYNNEI. The CDR3 region has the DNA TGTGCCAGCAGTGCGCTAGGGGTAGGAGGCTACACCTTC. Amino acids: CASSALGVGGYTF.

This clone was seen a few times. The V and J genes are TRBV28 and TRBJ1-1; tentatively, D is TRBD1 (5 bases). Trimming took 2 bases from V and 1 from J, leaving 8 bases between them. CDR3 length: 14 amino acids. Germline V gene data show CDR1 as MDHEN and CDR2 as SYDVKM. CDR3 bases: TGTGCCAGCAGTTTAAGACAGCAGAACACTGAAGCTTTCTTT. As protein: CASSLRQQNTEAFF.

V is TRBV5-1 and J is TRBJ2-7, with D possibly TRBD2 on 5 matching bases. Between the trimmed V and J ends, which lost 4 bases and 3 bases, there was a span of 11 bases. Germline CDR1 SGHRS, CDR2 YFSETQ. The CDR3 extends over 13 amino acids. CDR3 protein: CASSRGADYEQYF. The CDR3 DNA is TGCGCCAGCAGCCGGGGAGCAGACTACGAGCAGTACTTC. The entire variable domain, with the rest obtained from reference TRBV5-1 and TRBJ2-7, is as follows: KAGVTQTPRYLIKTRGQQVTLSCSPISGHRSVSWYQQTPGQGLQFLFEYFSETQRNKGNFPGRFSGRQFSNSRSEMNVSTLELGDSALYLCASSRGADYEQYFGPGTRLTVT.

The V call is TRBV2, the J call TRBJ1-5; 7 bases fit TRBD1. The CDR3 has 14 residues. J was trimmed by 6 bases and V by 6 bases; bases with no gene match: 8. Germline lookup yields CDR1 SNHLY and CDR2 FYNNEI. The DNA of the CDR3 is TGTGCCAGCAGGGGAACAGGGGCGGGTCAGCCCCAGCATTTT. Protein product: CASRGTGAGQPQHF.

A few counts support this clone. The chain combines TRBV28 with TRBJ2-1; D gene uncertain. Trimming took 2 bases from V and 10 from J, leaving 6 bases between them. Germline V CDR1 and CDR2: MDHEN, SYDVKM. The CDR3 runs 11 residues. CDR3 sequence: CASSLLREQFF. CDR3 DNA: TGTGCCAGCAGTTTACTGAGGGAGCAGTTCTTC.

The V and J genes are TRBV9 and TRBJ1-2; possibly TRBD1 for D (5 bases). This CDR3 region has 11 residues. Trimming stripped 3 bases from V and 10 bases from J, with 10 bases between. Germline CDR1 and CDR2: SGDLS and YYNGEE. DNA for the CDR3: TGTGCCAGCAGCGGGGGCAGGGACTACACCTTC. This codes for CASSGGRDYTF.

This chain joins TRBV5-1 and TRBJ2-7; 10 positions match TRBD2. The germline gives CDR1 SGHRS, CDR2 YFSETQ. The CDR3 runs to 16 residues. V lost 4 bases, J lost 3 bases, and 10 bases stayed unmatched. CDR3 sequence (DNA): TGCGCCAGCAGCCGGGAGGCTAGCGGGGGATACTACGAGCAGTACTTC. Translating gives CASSREASGGYYEQYF.

This chain uses TRBV30 with TRBJ2-7; 10 bases match TRBD2. The germline V gene has CDR1 GTSNPN and CDR2 SVGIG (reference sequence). This CDR3 is 14 amino acids long. The ends lost 3 bases at V and 3 bases at J; junction bases unmatched: 5. This CDR3 is CAWRRAGGSYEQYF. The CDR3 nucleotides read TGTGCCTGGAGGAGAGCGGGAGGGAGCTACGAGCAGTACTTC.

The sample holds a few counts of this clone. The rearrangement joins TRBV29-1 to TRBJ2-1; no clear D gene. The CDR3 has 14 residues. Germline V gene data show CDR1 as SQVTM and CDR2 as ANQGSEA. V dropped 1 base and J dropped 1 base, with 8 bases sitting between them. In nucleotides, the CDR3 is TGCAGCGTTGAAGGGGCCAGGTCCTACAATGAGCAGTTCTTC. Its translation is CSVEGARSYNEQFF.

This clone turned up a few times. The V and J genes are TRBV28 and TRBJ1-4; TRBD1 is a possible D gene (6 bases). Trimming pared 1 base from V and 5 bases from J, leaving 8 bases between. The germline V gene has CDR1 MDHEN and CDR2 SYDVKM. This CDR3 has 14 amino acids. The CDR3 protein is CASSLFGQNEKLFF. In DNA, the CDR3 is TGTGCCAGCAGTTTATTTGGACAGAATGAAAAACTGTTTTTT.

The chain has TRBV7-9 and TRBJ2-1, with TRBD1 matching 7 bases. CDR1 is SEHNR, CDR2 FQNEAQ, per germline (reference sequence). Unmatched junction bases numbered 13, after V lost 5 bases and J lost 0 bases. This CDR3 comprises 18 residues. CDR3 coding DNA: TGTGCCAGCAGCGGGGACAGAAGTGGGCGTAGCTCCTACAATGAGCAGTTCTTC. Protein: CASSGDRSGRSSYNEQFF.

The V and J genes are TRBV5-1 and TRBJ2-7; 7 bases agree with TRBD2. This CDR3 comprises 16 residues. J gave up 1 base and V 0 bases, and 7 bases lay outside the gene matches. CDR1 and CDR2 (germline): SGHRS, YFSETQ. In DNA form, the CDR3 reads TGCGCCAGCAGCTTGGATCTAGCGGTTACTTCCTACGAGCAGTACTTC. This gives the protein CASSLDLAVTSYEQYF. The whole variable domain, filled in from reference TRBV5-1 and TRBJ2-7, reads KAGVTQTPRYLIKTRGQQVTLSCSPISGHRSVSWYQQTPGQGLQFLFEYFSETQRNKGNFPGRFSGRQFSNSRSEMNVSTLELGDSALYLCASSLDLAVTSYEQYFGPGTRLTVT.

This chain joins TRBV7-2 and TRBJ2-5; D uncertain. The CDR3 covers 14 residues. V was pared by 4 bases and J by 2 bases, with 11 bases between. CDR1 and CDR2 (germline): SGHTA, FQGNSA. The CDR3 DNA follows: TGTGCCAGCAGCTCAAGATTGCGACAAGAGACCCAGTACTTC. Translation gives CASSSRLRQETQYF.

This clone has only a few counts. The chain links TRBV5-4 to TRBJ1-1; 8 nucleotides agree with TRBD1. Germline assignment: CDR1 SGHNT and CDR2 YYREEE (reference sequence). This CDR3 has 16 residues. J lost 6 bases, V lost 0 bases, and 10 bases had no gene match. The CDR3 here is CASSLVAGGLGAEAFF. The DNA for the CDR3 is TGTGCCAGCAGCTTGGTCGCAGGGGGCTTGGGGGCTGAAGCTTTCTTT.